This record looks at one T cell receptor beta chain sequence and its context. Per the original methods: Nucleated cell number was recorded as an estimate derived from reference gene primer amplification. Here immunoSEQ multiplex PCR was the method, and the copy in TCRdb shows in-frame clones only, minus some. V, J and clone size are taken as reported in that table, and D and trimming were inferred from the DNA itself. The sample carries around 180,000 clones, approximately 85% recorded once. This sample was taken from a study of blood T cell repertoires in COVID-19. Study information: Whether acute or convalescent, the COVID-19 samples came from the United States, Italy and Spain. PBMCs, B-cell-depleted T cells, or T cells provided the cDNA or gDNA that made up the material.

This clonotype was sampled from a human donor with active or convalescent COVID-19. The donor label of this sample is uncertain. The specimen was peripheral blood.

CDR3 nucleotides: TGTGCCAGCAGTGGGGACAGTAATGAGCAGTTCTTC. This sequence encodes CASSGDSNEQFF. The chain combines TRBV2 with TRBJ2-1; TRBD1 matches at 7 bases. The V and J ends lost 4 bases and 7 bases, in that order; junction bases with no gene match: 1. This CDR3 spans 12 amino acids. Germline CDR1 is SNHLY and CDR2 is FYNNEI.